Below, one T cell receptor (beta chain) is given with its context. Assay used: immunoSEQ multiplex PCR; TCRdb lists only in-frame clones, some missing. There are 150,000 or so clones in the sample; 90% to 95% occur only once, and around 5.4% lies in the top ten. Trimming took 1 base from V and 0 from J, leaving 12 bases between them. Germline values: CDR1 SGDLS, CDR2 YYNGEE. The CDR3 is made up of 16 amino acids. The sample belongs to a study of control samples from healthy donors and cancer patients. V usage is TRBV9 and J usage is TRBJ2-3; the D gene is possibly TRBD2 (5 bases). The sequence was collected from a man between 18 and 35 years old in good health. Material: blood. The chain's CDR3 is CASSVSGSSSTDTQYF. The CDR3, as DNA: TGTGCCAGCAGCGTATCTGGGAGTTCTAGCACAGATACGCAGTATTTT.